In this sample, the clone carrying this T cell receptor (beta chain) turned up once. CDR1 is SGDLS and CDR2 is YYNGEE in the germline V gene. Trimming removed 2 bases from V and 10 bases from J, with 19 bases in between. The CDR3 is made up of 15 amino acids. This sample stems from a study of technical replicates of blood from a few donors. Clones were read by immunoSEQ multiplex PCR, and TCRdb kept only the in-frame ones, dropping some. This repertoire shows about 88,000 clones, around 93% found once; its top ten account for around 0.3%. The sequenced material came from T cells isolated from PBMCs. This clonotype was obtained from a human donor in good health. The gene calls are TRBV9 and TRBJ2-1; a weak D match, TRBD2 (6 bases). CDR3 DNA: TGTGCCAGCAGCGTCCCTACCCTGGGGGGAGTGGAGCAGTTCTTC. It codes for CASSVPTLGGVEQFF.